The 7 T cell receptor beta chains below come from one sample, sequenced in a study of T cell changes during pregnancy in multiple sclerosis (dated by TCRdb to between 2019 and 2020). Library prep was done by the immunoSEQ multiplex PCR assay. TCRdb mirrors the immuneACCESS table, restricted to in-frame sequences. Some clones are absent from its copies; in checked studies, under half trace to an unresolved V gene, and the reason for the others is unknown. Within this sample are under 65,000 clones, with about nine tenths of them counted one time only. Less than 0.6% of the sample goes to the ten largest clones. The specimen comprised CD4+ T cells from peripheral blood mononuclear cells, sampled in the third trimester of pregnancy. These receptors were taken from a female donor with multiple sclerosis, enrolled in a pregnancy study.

CDR3 residues: CASSQSGGPNNEQFF. The CDR3 nucleotides are TGTGCCAGCAGCCAGAGCGGGGGGCCCAACAATGAGCAGTTCTTC. The rearrangement uses TRBV6-1 and TRBJ2-1; TRBD2 matches at 9 bases. Germline CDR1 is MNHNS and CDR2 is SASEGT. With V trimmed by 6 bases and J by 5 bases, 8 bases remained unmatched. CDR3 length: 15 amino acids.

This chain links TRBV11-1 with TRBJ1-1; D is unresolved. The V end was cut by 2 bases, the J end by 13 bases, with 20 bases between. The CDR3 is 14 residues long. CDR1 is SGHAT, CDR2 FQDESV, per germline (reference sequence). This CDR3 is CASSLISGRLKLFF. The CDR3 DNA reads TGTGCCAGCAGCTTAATAAGCGGCCGTTTGAAGCTTTTCTTT.

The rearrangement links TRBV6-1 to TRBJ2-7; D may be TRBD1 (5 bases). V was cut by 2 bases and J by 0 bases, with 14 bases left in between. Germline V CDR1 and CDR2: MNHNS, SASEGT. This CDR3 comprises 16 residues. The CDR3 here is CASSEYIKGPSYEQYF. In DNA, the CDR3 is TGTGCCAGCAGTGAATATATAAAGGGGCCCTCCTACGAGCAGTACTTC.

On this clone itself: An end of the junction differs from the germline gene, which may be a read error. CDR3 residues: CASSYHRTGKSEHLF. The CDR3 region has the DNA TGTGCCAGCAGCTACCACCGAACAGGGAAATCCGAACATCTCTTT. The genes are TRBV7-8 and TRBJ1-1; maybe TRBD1 (6 bases). The length of the CDR3 is 15 residues. In germline, CDR1 is SGHVS, CDR2 FQNEAQ.

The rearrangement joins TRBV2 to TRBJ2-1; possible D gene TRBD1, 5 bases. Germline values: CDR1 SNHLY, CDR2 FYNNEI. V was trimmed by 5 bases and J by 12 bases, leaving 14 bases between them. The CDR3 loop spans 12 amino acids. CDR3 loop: CASSWTLVGQFF. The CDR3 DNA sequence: TGTGCCAGCAGTTGGACACTGGTCGGGCAGTTCTTC. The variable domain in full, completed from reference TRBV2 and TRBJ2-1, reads EPEVTQTPSHQVTQMGQEVILRCVPISNHLYFYWYRQILGQKVEFLVSFYNNEISEKSEIFDDQFSVERPDGSNFTLKIRSTKLEDSAMYFCASSWTLVGQFFGPGTRLTVL.

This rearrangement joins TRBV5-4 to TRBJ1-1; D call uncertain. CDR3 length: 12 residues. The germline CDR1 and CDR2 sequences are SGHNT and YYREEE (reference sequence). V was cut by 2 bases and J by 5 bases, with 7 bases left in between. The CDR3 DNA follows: TGTGCCAGCAGCTTATCAGGTACTGAAGCTTTCTTT. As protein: CASSLSGTEAFF.

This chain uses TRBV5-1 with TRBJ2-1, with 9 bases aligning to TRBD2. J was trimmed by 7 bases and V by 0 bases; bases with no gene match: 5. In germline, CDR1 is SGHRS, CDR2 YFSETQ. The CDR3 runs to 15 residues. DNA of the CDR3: TGCGCCAGCAGCTTGGGAGCGGGGGGTCAAAATGAGCAGTTCTTC. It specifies CASSLGAGGQNEQFF.